These T cell receptor beta chains were read from a single sample in a study of T cells in localized non-small cell lung cancer. Produced via immunoSEQ multiplex PCR; TCRdb's table is partial and in-frame only. Of 90,000 to 95,000 clones listed, roughly 91% are singletons. The source material was PBMCs, sampled before any cancer treatment. These receptors were collected from a woman between 40 and 69 years old with stage II squamous cell lung carcinoma. Each CDR3 is given with its conserved first and last residue. The D gene is left open where the match is weak. Clone size is given for some rows only: seen once, a few or many times, or a class if the clone is expanded.

clone size: .; D gene: .; V gene: TRBV6-1; J gene: TRBJ1-1; CDR3 protein: CASSEKENTEAFF; CDR3 DNA: TGTGCCAGCAGTGAAAAGGAAAACACTGAAGCTTTCTTT
clone size: .; D gene: TRBD2; V gene: TRBV29-1; J gene: TRBJ2-3; CDR3 protein: CSVEDRLAGGYTQYF; CDR3 DNA: TGCAGCGTTGAAGATAGATTAGCGGGGGGGTATACGCAGTATTTT
clone size: .; D gene: TRBD1; V gene: TRBV5-1; J gene: TRBJ2-7; CDR3 protein: CASSRDGQAGYEQYF; CDR3 DNA: TGCGCCAGCAGCCGGGATGGACAGGCGGGCTACGAGCAGTACTTC
clone size: once; D gene: .; V gene: TRBV7-8; J gene: TRBJ1-1; CDR3 protein: CASSSRTQMNTEAFF; CDR3 DNA: TGTGCCAGCAGCTCCCGGACCCAGATGAACACTGAAGCTTTCTTT
clone size: .; D gene: .; V gene: TRBV7-6; J gene: TRBJ1-1; CDR3 protein: CASSSRVNTEAFF; CDR3 DNA: TGTGCCAGCAGCTCACGGGTGAACACTGAAGCTTTCTTT
clone size: .; D gene: .; V gene: TRBV27; J gene: TRBJ2-7; CDR3 protein: CASSFSPDSFSYEQYF; CDR3 DNA: TGTGCCAGCAGTTTTTCTCCGGACAGCTTCTCCTACGAGCAGTACTTC
clone size: .; D gene: TRBD1; V gene: TRBV6-1; J gene: TRBJ2-6; CDR3 protein: CASSDIRGGPGANVLTF; CDR3 DNA: TGTGCCAGCAGTGATATAAGAGGGGGCCCTGGGGCCAACGTCCTGACTTTC
clone size: .; D gene: .; V gene: TRBV10-1; J gene: TRBJ1-5; CDR3 protein: CASSAAGNQPQHF; CDR3 DNA: TGCGCCAGCAGTGCGGCAGGTAATCAGCCCCAGCATTTT
clone size: .; D gene: .; V gene: TRBV29-1; J gene: TRBJ2-1; CDR3 protein: CSAEVADNEQFF; CDR3 DNA: TGCAGCGCTGAGGTAGCGGACAATGAGCAGTTCTTC
clone size: .; D gene: .; V gene: TRBV30; J gene: TRBJ2-7; CDR3 protein: CACDPGLRTYEQYF; CDR3 DNA: TGTGCCTGTGATCCGGGCCTTAGAACCTACGAGCAGTACTTC
clone size: .; D gene: .; V gene: TRBV6-6; J gene: TRBJ1-6; CDR3 protein: CASSYGQDSNSPLHF; CDR3 DNA: TGTGCCAGCAGTTACGGGCAGGACAGCAATTCACCCCTCCACTTT
clone size: .; D gene: .; V gene: TRBV6-1; J gene: TRBJ1-1; CDR3 protein: CASSGQLGTEAFF; CDR3 DNA: TGTGCCAGCAGTGGACAATTGGGCACTGAAGCTTTCTTT
clone size: .; D gene: TRBD1; V gene: TRBV28; J gene: TRBJ2-7; CDR3 protein: CASSLMGQGHEQYF; CDR3 DNA: TGTGCCAGCAGTTTAATGGGACAGGGGCACGAGCAGTACTTC
clone size: .; D gene: TRBD1; V gene: TRBV2; J gene: TRBJ2-7; CDR3 protein: CASTEGQGDDEQYF; CDR3 DNA: TGTGCCAGCACCGAGGGACAGGGGGACGACGAGCAGTACTTC
clone size: .; D gene: .; V gene: TRBV11-2; J gene: TRBJ1-2; CDR3 protein: CASSHPTDNYGYTF; CDR3 DNA: TGTGCCAGCAGCCATCCCACAGATAACTATGGCTACACCTTC
clone size: .; D gene: .; V gene: TRBV4-2; J gene: TRBJ2-2; CDR3 protein: CASSQDGRGKNTGELFF; CDR3 DNA: TGTGCCAGCAGCCAAGATGGGCGAGGGAAGAACACCGGGGAGCTGTTTTTT
clone size: .; D gene: .; V gene: TRBV6-5; J gene: TRBJ1-1; CDR3 protein: CASSYKGGTEAFF; CDR3 DNA: TGTGCCAGCAGTTACAAAGGGGGGACTGAAGCTTTCTTT